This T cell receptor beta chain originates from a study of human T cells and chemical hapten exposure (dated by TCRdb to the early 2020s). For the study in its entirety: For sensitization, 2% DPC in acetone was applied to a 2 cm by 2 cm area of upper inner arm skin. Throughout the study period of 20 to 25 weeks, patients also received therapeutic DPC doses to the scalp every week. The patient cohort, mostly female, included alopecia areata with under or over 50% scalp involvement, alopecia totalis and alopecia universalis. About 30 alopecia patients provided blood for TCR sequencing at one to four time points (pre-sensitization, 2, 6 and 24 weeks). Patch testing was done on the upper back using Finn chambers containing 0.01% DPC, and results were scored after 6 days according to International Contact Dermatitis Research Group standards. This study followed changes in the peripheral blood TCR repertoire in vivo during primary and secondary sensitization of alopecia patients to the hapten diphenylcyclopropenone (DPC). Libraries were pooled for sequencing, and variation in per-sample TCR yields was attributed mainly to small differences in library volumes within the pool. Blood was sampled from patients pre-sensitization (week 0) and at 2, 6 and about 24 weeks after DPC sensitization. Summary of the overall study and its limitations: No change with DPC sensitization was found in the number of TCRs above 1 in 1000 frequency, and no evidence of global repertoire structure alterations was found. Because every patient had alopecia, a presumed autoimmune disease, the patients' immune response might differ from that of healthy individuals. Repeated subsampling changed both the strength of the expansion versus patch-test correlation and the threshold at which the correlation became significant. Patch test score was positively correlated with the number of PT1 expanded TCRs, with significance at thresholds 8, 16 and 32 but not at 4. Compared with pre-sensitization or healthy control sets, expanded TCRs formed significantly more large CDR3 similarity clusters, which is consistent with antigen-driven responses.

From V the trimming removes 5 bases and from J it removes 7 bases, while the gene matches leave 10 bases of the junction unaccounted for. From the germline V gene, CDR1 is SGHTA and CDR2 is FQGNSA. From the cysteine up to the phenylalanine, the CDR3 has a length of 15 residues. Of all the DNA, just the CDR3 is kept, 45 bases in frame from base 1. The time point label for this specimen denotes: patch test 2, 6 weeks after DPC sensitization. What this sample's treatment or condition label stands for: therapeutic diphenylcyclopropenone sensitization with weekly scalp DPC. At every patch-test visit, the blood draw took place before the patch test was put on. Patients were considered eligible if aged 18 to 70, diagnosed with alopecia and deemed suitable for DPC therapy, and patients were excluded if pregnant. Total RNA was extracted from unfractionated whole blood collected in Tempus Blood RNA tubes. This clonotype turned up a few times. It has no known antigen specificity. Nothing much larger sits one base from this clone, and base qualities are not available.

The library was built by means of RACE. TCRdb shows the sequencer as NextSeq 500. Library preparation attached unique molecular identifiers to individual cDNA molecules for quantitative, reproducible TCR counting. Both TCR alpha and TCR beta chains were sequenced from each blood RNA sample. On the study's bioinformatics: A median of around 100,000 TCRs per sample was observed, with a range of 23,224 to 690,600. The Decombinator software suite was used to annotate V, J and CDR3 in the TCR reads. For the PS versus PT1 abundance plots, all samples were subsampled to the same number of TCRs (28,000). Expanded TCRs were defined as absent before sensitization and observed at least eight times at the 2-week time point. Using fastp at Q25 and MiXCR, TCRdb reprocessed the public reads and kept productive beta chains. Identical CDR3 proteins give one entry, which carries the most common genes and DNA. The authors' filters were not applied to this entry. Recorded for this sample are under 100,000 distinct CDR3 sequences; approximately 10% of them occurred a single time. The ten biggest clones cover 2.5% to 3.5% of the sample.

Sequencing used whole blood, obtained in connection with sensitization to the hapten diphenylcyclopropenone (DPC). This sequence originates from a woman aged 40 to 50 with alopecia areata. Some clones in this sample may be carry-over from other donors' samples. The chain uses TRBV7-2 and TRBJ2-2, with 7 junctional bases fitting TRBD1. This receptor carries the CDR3 CASSPGTATYGELFF. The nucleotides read TGTGCCAGCAGCCCAGGGACAGCAACCTACGGGGAGCTGTTTTTT. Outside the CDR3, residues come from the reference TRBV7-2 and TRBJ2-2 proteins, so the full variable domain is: GAGVSQSPSNKVTEKGKDVELRCDPISGHTALYWYRQSLGQGLEFLIYFQGNSAPDKSGLPSDRFSAERTGGSVSTLTIQRTQQEDSAVYLCASSPGTATYGELFFGEGSRLTVL.